A selection of T cell receptor beta chains follows, all from one sample in a study of radiation and T cells in renal cell carcinoma. The repertoire was sequenced with immunoSEQ multiplex PCR; TCRdb's copy has only in-frame clones and lacks some. The repertoire holds approximately 94,000 clones, with over 75% as singletons. Sequences were derived from blood, sampled from a patient whose treatment included radiotherapy and nephrectomy. These receptors all come from a man in his sixties with renal cell carcinoma. Each CDR3 is given with its conserved first and last residue. Fields, in order: D gene, V gene, J gene, clone size, CDR3 DNA, CDR3 protein. D genes are given only for firm matches. A clone size is listed for some rows: how often the clone was seen (once, few, many), or a class if it is expanded.

.,TRBV4-3,TRBJ2-1,.,TGCGCCAGCAGCCAAGTCCGGACCGTAGCGTCCCACAATGAGCAGTTCTTC,CASSQVRTVASHNEQFF
TRBD2,TRBV28,TRBJ2-1,.,TGTGCCAGCAGGGTAGCGGGAAAGAGGTACAATGAGCAGTTCTTC,CASRVAGKRYNEQFF
.,TRBV10-2,TRBJ1-4,.,TGCGCCAGCAGTGAGACGGGGCGACAAGAAAAACTGTTTTTT,CASSETGRQEKLFF
.,TRBV19,TRBJ1-5,.,TGTGCCAGTAGTATCGGGACGGCCCTTTATAATCAGCCCCAGCATTTT,CASSIGTALYNQPQHF
TRBD2,TRBV19,TRBJ2-1,.,TGTGCCAGTAGTATAGTAATTAGCGGGACTGAGCAGTTCTTC,CASSIVISGTEQFF
TRBD1,TRBV13,TRBJ1-4,.,TGTGCCAGCAGCCTACAAGACAGGGGAAAACTGTTTTTT,CASSLQDRGKLFF
.,TRBV6-1,TRBJ2-1,.,TGTGCCGGGCAGGGGGGAACCTACAATGAGCAGTTCTTC,CAGQGGTYNEQFF
.,TRBV2,TRBJ2-6,once,TGTGCCAGCAAGTGGAGGTACAGAAGTGTCTCTGGGGCCAACGTCCTGACTTTC,CASKWRYRSVSGANVLTF
.,TRBV28,TRBJ1-3,.,TGTGCCAGCAGTTTTGGGGCAGGGGTATATTTT,CASSFGAGVYF
.,TRBV1,TRBJ2-5,.,TGCACCAGCAGCCAAGATCCTCTAGCGGGAGAGGCCCAGTACTTC,CTSSQDPLAGEAQYF
TRBD1,TRBV7-2,TRBJ1-2,.,TGTGCCAGCAGCCTACCGACAGGGTACTATGGCTACACCTTC,CASSLPTGYYGYTF
TRBD2,TRBV10-1,TRBJ2-7,.,TGCGCCAGCAGTGAGTCGGGGGGGAGGGAGCAGTACTTC,CASSESGGREQYF
.,TRBV13,TRBJ2-1,few,TGTGCCAGCGGTGATACGGGATCCTCCTACAATGAGCAGTTCTTC,CASGDTGSSYNEQFF
TRBD1,TRBV19,TRBJ2-7,.,TGTGCCAGTAGTCCCGGGCAGGGGGCCTTCTACGAGCAGTACTTC,CASSPGQGAFYEQYF
.,TRBV27,TRBJ2-3,.,TGTGCCAGCAGTCGGAGGGCCACAGATACGCAGTATTTT,CASSRRATDTQYF
TRBD1,TRBV13,TRBJ2-5,.,TGTGCCAGCAGCCCCACCGGGACAGGGGGGGAGACCCAGTACTTC,CASSPTGTGGETQYF
.,TRBV30,TRBJ1-4,.,TGTGCCTGGCAGGGTACGACTAATGAAAAACTGTTTTTT,CAWQGTTNEKLFF